This entry is about one TCR beta chain. The data belong to a study of blood T cell repertoires in COVID-19. Study details: T cells, B-cell-depleted T cells, or PBMCs supplied cDNA or gDNA.

In terms of age and location, participants ranged from about 18 to 89 years and lived in around 22 US areas. Two negative PCRs, clearance, or symptom resolution were required of recovered Cohort 3 donors. In the original processing: Reference gene primers were amplified, and this amplification served to estimate nucleated cell counts. The data were produced by immunoSEQ multiplex PCR, yet TCRdb's version contains in-frame clones alone and is incomplete. That table supplies the V and J calls and clone size; D and trimming were determined from the DNA. This table holds roughly 300,000 clones, 80% to 95% found once. Germline CDR1 reads SGHRS; CDR2 reads YFSETQ. V was cut by 0 bases and J by 2 bases, with 13 bases left in between. This CDR3 spans 16 amino acids.

Sequences were obtained from PBMCs or T cells enriched from blood (not recorded which). The TCR was taken from a woman in her thirties who had recovered from COVID-19. The V gene is TRBV5-1, the J gene TRBJ2-3; no firm D call. CDR3 nucleotides: TGCGCCAGCAGCTTGGAGATCGAGCGATACACAGATACGCAGTATTTT. Translated: CASSLEIERYTDTQYF.